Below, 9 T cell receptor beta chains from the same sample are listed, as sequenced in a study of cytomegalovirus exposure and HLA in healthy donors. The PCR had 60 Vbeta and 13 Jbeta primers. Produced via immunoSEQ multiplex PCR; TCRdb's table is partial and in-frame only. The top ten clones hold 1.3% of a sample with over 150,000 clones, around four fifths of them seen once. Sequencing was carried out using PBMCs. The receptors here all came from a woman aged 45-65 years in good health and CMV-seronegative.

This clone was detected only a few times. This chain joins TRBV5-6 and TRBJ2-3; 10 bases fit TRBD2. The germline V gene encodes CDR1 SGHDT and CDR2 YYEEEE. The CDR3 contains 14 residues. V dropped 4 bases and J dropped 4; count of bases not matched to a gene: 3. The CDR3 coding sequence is TGTGCCAGCAGCGGTGGACTAGCGGCAGATACGCAGTATTTT. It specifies CASSGGLAADTQYF.

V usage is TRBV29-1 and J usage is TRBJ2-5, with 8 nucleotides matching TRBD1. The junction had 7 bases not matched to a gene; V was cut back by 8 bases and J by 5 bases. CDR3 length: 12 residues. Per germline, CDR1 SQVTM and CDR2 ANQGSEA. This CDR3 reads CSSAGGEETQYF. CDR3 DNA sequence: TGCAGCTCAGCAGGGGGCGAGGAGACCCAGTACTTC.

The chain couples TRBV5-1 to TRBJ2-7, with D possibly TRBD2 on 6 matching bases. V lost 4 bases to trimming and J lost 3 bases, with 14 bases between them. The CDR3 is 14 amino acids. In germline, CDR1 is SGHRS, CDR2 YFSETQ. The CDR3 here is CASSGGTLNYEQYF. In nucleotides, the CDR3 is TGCGCCAGCAGCGGCGGGACCCTTAACTACGAGCAGTACTTC.

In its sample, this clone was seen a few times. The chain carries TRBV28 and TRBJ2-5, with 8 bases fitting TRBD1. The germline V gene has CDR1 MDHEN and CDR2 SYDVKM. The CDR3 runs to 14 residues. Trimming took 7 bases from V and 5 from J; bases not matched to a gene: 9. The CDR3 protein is CASTFGQGRETQYF. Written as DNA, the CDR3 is TGTGCCAGCACCTTCGGACAGGGCCGTGAGACCCAGTACTTC.

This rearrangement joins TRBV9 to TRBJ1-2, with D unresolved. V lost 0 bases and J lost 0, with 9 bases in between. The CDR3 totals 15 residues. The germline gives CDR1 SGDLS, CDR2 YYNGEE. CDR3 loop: CASSVERGSNYGYTF. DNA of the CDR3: TGTGCCAGCAGCGTAGAACGGGGTTCTAACTATGGCTACACCTTC.

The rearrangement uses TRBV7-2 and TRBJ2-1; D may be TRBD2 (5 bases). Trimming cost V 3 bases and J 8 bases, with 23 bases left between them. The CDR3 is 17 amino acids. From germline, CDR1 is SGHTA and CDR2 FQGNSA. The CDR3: CASSLRTRVASSHEQFF. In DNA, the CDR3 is TGTGCCAGCAGCTTGCGTACTAGGGTAGCGTCGTCCCATGAGCAGTTCTTC.

CDR3 DNA sequence: TGCGCCAGCAGTCAATCCCTGGACTGGGGGGGCAATGAGCAGTTCTTC. Its translation: CASSQSLDWGGNEQFF. The genes are TRBV10-1 and TRBJ2-1; 7 positions agree with TRBD2. V shed 5 bases and J 6 bases; nucleotides not matched to a gene: 13. The germline V gene has CDR1 WNHNN and CDR2 SYGVQD (reference sequence). The CDR3 sequence is 16 residues long.

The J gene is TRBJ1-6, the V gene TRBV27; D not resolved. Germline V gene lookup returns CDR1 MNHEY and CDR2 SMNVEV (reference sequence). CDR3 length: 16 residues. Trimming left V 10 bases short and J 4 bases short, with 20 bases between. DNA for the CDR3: TGTGCCACCAGGATTAACCGGGGAGATTATAATTCACCCCTCCACTTT. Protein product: CATRINRGDYNSPLHF.

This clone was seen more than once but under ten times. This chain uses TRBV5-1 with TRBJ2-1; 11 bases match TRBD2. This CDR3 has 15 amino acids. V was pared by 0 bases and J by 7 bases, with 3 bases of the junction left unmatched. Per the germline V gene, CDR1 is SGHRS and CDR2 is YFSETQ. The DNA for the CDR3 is TGCGCCAGCAGCTTGGGCTTAGCGGGGGGGAATGAGCAGTTCTTC. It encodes CASSLGLAGGNEQFF.